Listed below are T cell receptor beta chains from one sample, sequenced in a study of Ad26.COV2.S vaccination and SARS-CoV-2 variants. Sequencing used immunoSEQ multiplex PCR; TCRdb keeps in-frame clones, though not all of them. This table holds 300,000 to 400,000 clones, 70% to 90% found once. Here the sequenced sample was peripheral blood, taken in a trial of Ad26.COV2.S vaccine versus placebo. The receptors here all came from a person between 18 and 59 years old who received the Ad26.COV2.S COVID-19 vaccine or a placebo. The CDR3 runs from the conserved cysteine through the conserved F or W. D genes are given only for firm matches. Clone sizes are given selectively: once, few, many, or a class where the clone is expanded.

>TRBV7-2|TRBJ1-1|-|-
TGTGCCAGCAGCTTAGTGCCTGACAGGAGTAGGACTGAAGCTTTCTTT
CASSLVPDRSRTEAFF
>TRBV25-1|TRBJ2-2|-|TRBD1
TGTGCCAGCAGTGTGGGACAGGGGATTGCCGGGGAGCTGTTTTTT
CASSVGQGIAGELFF
>TRBV19|TRBJ1-1|-|-
TGTGCCAGTAGTATCGGGTTTGGCCGCCTGGGGACTGAAGCTTTCTTT
CASSIGFGRLGTEAFF
>TRBV10-3|TRBJ1-1|-|-
TGTGCCATCAGTTGGGATATGAACACTGAAGCTTTCTTT
CAISWDMNTEAFF
>TRBV4-1|TRBJ2-5|-|-
TGCGCCAGCAGCCAAGTAGGGCTTATAGAGACCCAGTACTTC
CASSQVGLIETQYF
>TRBV7-9|TRBJ1-1|-|TRBD1
TGTGCCAGCAGCAAGGGACAGGCTAACACTGAAGCTTTCTTT
CASSKGQANTEAFF
>TRBV7-2|TRBJ1-1|-|TRBD1
TGTGCCAGCAGCCCCGGTAGGGGGCAGATCGAAAAAGCTTTCTTT
CASSPGRGQIEKAFF
>TRBV30|TRBJ1-2|-|-
TGTGCCTGGAGTCCGAGGGCGGCCGCTTATACATATGGCTACACCTTC
CAWSPRAAAYTYGYTF
>TRBV7-3|TRBJ1-4|once|TRBD1
TGTGCCAGCAGCGCCACCGGGACAGGGGTCGAAAAACTGTTTTTT
CASSATGTGVEKLFF
>TRBV4-3|TRBJ1-4|-|-
TGCGCCAGCAGCCAAGAATTTGGGTCGGGCAGGTCGGATGAAAAACTGTTTTTT
CASSQEFGSGRSDEKLFF
>TRBV4-1|TRBJ1-1|-|-
TGCGCCAGCAGCCAAGACGTGGGGACTGAAGCTTTCTTT
CASSQDVGTEAFF
>TRBV7-9|TRBJ2-3|-|TRBD2
TGTGCCAGCAGTCCTCTAGCGGGGGGTCCAGATACGCAGTATTTT
CASSPLAGGPDTQYF
>TRBV18|TRBJ1-2|-|TRBD1
TGTGCCAGCTCTACCAGGGGGCAGAGCTATGGCTACACCTTC
CASSTRGQSYGYTF
>TRBV25-1|TRBJ1-2|-|-
TGTGCCAGCAGCAGCCGGTCCGCAGTTGGGGACGGCTACACCTTC
CASSSRSAVGDGYTF
>TRBV6-4|TRBJ1-3|-|-
TGTGCCAGCAAGTCCCAGGGAGGAAACACCATATATTTT
CASKSQGGNTIYF
>TRBV30|TRBJ1-5|-|-
TGTGCCTGGAGTGGAGTGAGAGGGAGCAATCAGCCCCAGCATTTT
CAWSGVRGSNQPQHF
>TRBV19|TRBJ2-7|-|TRBD1
TGTGCCAGTAGTATAAGCAGGGGGTCCTACGAGCAGTACTTC
CASSISRGSYEQYF
>TRBV5-1|TRBJ1-3|-|-
TGCGCCAGCAGTACCCGGACAGACTCTGGAAACACCATATATTTT
CASSTRTDSGNTIYF
>TRBV18|TRBJ1-4|-|-
TGTGCCAGCTCACCACGCGTTACGGGTACCGGCGCACCAAATGAAAAACTGTTTTTT
CASSPRVTGTGAPNEKLFF
>TRBV3-1/TRBV3-2|TRBJ2-3|-|-
TGTGCCAGCAGCCACCTACAGTATTTT
CASSHLQYF
>TRBV2|TRBJ2-4|-|-
TGTGCCAGCAGTGAAGCGCGAGGGACCAAAAACATTCAGTACTTC
CASSEARGTKNIQYF
>TRBV30|TRBJ1-4|-|-
TGTGCCTGGAGTCCGTTAAGGACTGGAAGTGGAAAGGTGTTTTTT
CAWSPLRTGSGKVFF
>TRBV7-3|TRBJ1-6|-|-
TGTGCCAGCAGCTTCAGCTCCTATAATTCACCCCTCCACTTT
CASSFSSYNSPLHF
>TRBV10-3|TRBJ1-2|-|TRBD1
TGTGCCATCAGCCCGACCGGGACAGGGGGCCCAGCTAACTATGGCTACACCTTC
CAISPTGTGGPANYGYTF
>TRBV5-1|TRBJ2-1|-|TRBD2
TGCGCCAGCCGGACTAGCGGGGGGGCCGGTGAGCAGTTCTTC
CASRTSGGAGEQFF
>TRBV5-1|TRBJ2-7|-|-
TGCGCCAGCAGCTTGGCCAGAGACTACGAGCAGTACTTC
CASSLARDYEQYF
>TRBV2|TRBJ2-2|-|-
TGTGCCAGCAGTGAATGGGAGGGGGCGTTTAGCACCGGGGAGCTGTTTTTT
CASSEWEGAFSTGELFF
>TRBV18|TRBJ1-6|-|-
TGTGCCAGCTCACCTACGGGGGGAAGCTCCTATAATTCACCCCTCCACTTT
CASSPTGGSSYNSPLHF
>TRBV6-5|TRBJ1-2|-|TRBD1
TGTGCCAGCAGAGTCGACAGGGCTAACTATGGCTACACCTTC
CASRVDRANYGYTF
>TRBV12-3/TRBV12-4|TRBJ2-2|-|-
TGTGCCAGCAGTTTATGGAACACCGGGGAGCTGTTTTTT
CASSLWNTGELFF
>TRBV20-1|TRBJ2-1|-|-
TGCAGTGCTAGTATAGCGCACAATGAGCAGTTCTTC
CSASIAHNEQFF
>TRBV5-1|TRBJ2-1|-|-
TGCGCCAGCAGCTTACAACCAACCGGGGTCGGCAATGAGCAGTTCTTC
CASSLQPTGVGNEQFF
>TRBV5-1|TRBJ2-5|-|-
TGCGCCAGCAGGAGGGAGACCCAAGAGACCCAGTACTTC
CASRRETQETQYF
>TRBV29-1|TRBJ2-1|-|TRBD2
TGCAGCGTTGAGGGCCTAGCGGGGGGGCTCTACTTCAATGAGCAGTTCTTC
CSVEGLAGGLYFNEQFF
>TRBV5-1|TRBJ2-3|-|TRBD2
TGCGCCAGCAGCGTAGGACGCGGGGGATCTAGCACAGATACGCAGTATTTT
CASSVGRGGSSTDTQYF
>TRBV19|TRBJ1-2|-|-
TGTGCCAGTAGTATTGCGAGGGGAGCTAACTATGGCTACACCTTC
CASSIARGANYGYTF
>TRBV19|TRBJ2-7|-|-
TGTGCCAGTAGTATGGGAAACGAGCAGTACTTC
CASSMGNEQYF
>TRBV6-2/TRBV6-3|TRBJ2-7|few|TRBD1
TGTGCCAGCAGCCAATCGGGACAGGGACTGCCCTACGAGCAGTACTTC
CASSQSGQGLPYEQYF
>TRBV10-1|TRBJ2-5|-|-
TGCGCCAGCAGTGATGGGACTCGTAAAGGGCCCCAGTACTTC
CASSDGTRKGPQYF
>TRBV5-6|TRBJ1-1|-|-
TGTGCCAGCAGCCTGGGACTGAGGAACACTGAAGCTTTCTTT
CASSLGLRNTEAFF
>TRBV19|TRBJ1-1|-|TRBD1
TGTGCCAGTAGTCGTCGGACAGGGGGCTTCATGAACACTGAAGCTTTCTTT
CASSRRTGGFMNTEAFF
>TRBV6-2/TRBV6-3|TRBJ1-2|-|TRBD1
TGTGCCAGCCGCCGGACAGGGAACTATGGCTACACCTTC
CASRRTGNYGYTF
>TRBV30|TRBJ1-2|once|-
TGTGCCGGCAGAGACGGCTATGGCTACACCTTC
CAGRDGYGYTF
>TRBV27|TRBJ1-5|few|-
TGTGCCAGCAGTGCTTCCTACAGGGCTAGCAATCAGCCCCAGCATTTT
CASSASYRASNQPQHF
>TRBV18|TRBJ1-1|-|-
TGTGCCAGCTCACCACCGACATACACTGAAGCTTTCTTT
CASSPPTYTEAFF
>TRBV5-1|TRBJ1-6|-|-
TGCGCCAGCAGCGCCTCCGGGGAACGGGTATCACCCCTCCACTTT
CASSASGERVSPLHF
>TRBV13|TRBJ2-5|-|TRBD2
TGTGCCAGCAGCCCCAGACTAGCGGGGGCCTACCAAGAGACCCAGTACTTC
CASSPRLAGAYQETQYF
>TRBV30|TRBJ2-7|-|TRBD2
TGTGCCTGGACTGCAGGGACTAGCTACGAGCAGTACTTC
CAWTAGTSYEQYF
>TRBV7-3|TRBJ2-1|few|TRBD2
TGTGCCAGCAGCTTAGAAGCGGGGGGGTACAATGAGCAGTTCTTC
CASSLEAGGYNEQFF
>TRBV27|TRBJ2-5|-|-
TGTGCCAGCAGGAGGGTGGGCCAAGAGACCCAGTACTTC
CASRRVGQETQYF
>TRBV7-9|TRBJ2-2|few|TRBD1
TGTGCCAGCAGCCCGACAGGGGGCAAAGAAACCGGGGAGCTGTTTTTT
CASSPTGGKETGELFF
>TRBV3-1/TRBV3-2|TRBJ1-2|-|TRBD1
TGTGCCAGCAGCCTTCGACAGGGGAGTAACTATGGCTACACCTTC
CASSLRQGSNYGYTF
>TRBV29-1|TRBJ2-3|-|-
TGCAGCGTCCGGGGACGGAACACAGATACGCAGTATTTT
CSVRGRNTDTQYF
>TRBV30|TRBJ2-7|-|-
TGTGCCTGGGGTTCGGAGGTGAGATACGAGCAGTACTTC
CAWGSEVRYEQYF